The clone carrying this TCR beta chain was found once. Antigen specificity is unknown. Every sample yielded at least 6 million isolated PBMCs. Total RNA extraction produced at least 5.5 micrograms (per sample) for the study. Primed by a sample-barcoded 5' primer and a J-beta primer mix, a second PCR proceeded for 7 to 11 cycles. Each CDR3 protein gets one entry after TCRdb re-called the 5' RACE reads with MiXCR. Of about 650,000 distinct CDR3 sequences in the sample, roughly 30% are singletons; the top ten hold 15% to 17%. These data are taken from a study of blood T cells in healthy people across ages. Trimming cost V 5 bases and J 4 bases; bases outside gene matches: 11. This CDR3 comprises 17 residues. CDR1 SGHNT and CDR2 YENEEA come from the germline V gene. General study findings and limits: Since the PBMCs were unsorted, naive and antigen-experienced cells could not be conclusively compared. For the donors, CMV status was unknown and possibly confounded expanded clonotype changes.

The chain combines TRBV11-3 with TRBJ2-3, with TRBD2 matching 11 bases. This sequence originates from a woman aged 80 or older in good health. Sequencing was done on a sample of blood. DNA for the CDR3: TGTGCCAGCAGCCCCCGCGCTAGCGGGGGGCTCCCAGATACGCAGTATTTT. The encoded protein is CASSPRASGGLPDTQYF.